These 25 T cell receptor beta chains originate from one sample sequenced in a study of vaccination effects on CD4 cells after COVID-19. Their antigens remain unidentified. Profiled with immunoSEQ multiplex PCR; TCRdb holds only in-frame clones, not every one. The repertoire holds about 23,000 clones, with approximately 70% as singletons. ViraFEST used viral peptide pools to expand antigen-specific CD4+ T cells before sequencing. Culture proceeded for roughly ten days, and CD4+ T cells were then isolated. No vaccinee had earlier SARS-CoV-2 infection, and nucleocapsid antibodies were negative. Here the sequenced sample was CD4+ T cells from PBMCs cultured with SARS-CoV-2 spike peptides, taken before COVID-19 vaccination. Receptors were obtained from a human donor who received a COVID-19 vaccine.

The chain employs TRBV6-6 and TRBJ1-3; 9 nucleotides align to TRBD1. The germline CDR1 and CDR2 sequences are MNHNY and SVGAGI (reference sequence). The CDR3 consists of 16 residues. V was pared by 6 bases and J by 0 bases, with 6 bases of the junction left unmatched. CDR3 sequence (DNA): TGTGCCAGCAGACGAACAGGGGGCGGCTCTGGAAACACCATATATTTT. Residues: CASRRTGGGSGNTIYF.

CDR3 loop: CASRAGAHEQYF. CDR3 in DNA: TGTGCCAGCAGGGCAGGGGCGCACGAGCAGTACTTC. This chain uses TRBV25-1 with TRBJ2-7; D perhaps matches TRBD1 (6 bases). The CDR3 length is 12 residues. V dropped 6 bases and J dropped 5 bases, with 11 bases sitting between them. CDR1 and CDR2 (germline): MGHDK, SYGVNS.

The chain has TRBV5-1 and TRBJ2-1; D is unresolved. The length of the CDR3 is 11 residues. The V end lost 5 bases, the J end lost 6 bases, and 6 bases lay between the germline ends. Germline V gene sequence: CDR1 SGHRS, CDR2 YFSETQ. The CDR3 reads CASSEINEQFF. The CDR3 DNA reads as TGCGCCAGCAGTGAGATCAATGAGCAGTTCTTC.

The rearrangement joins TRBV15 to TRBJ2-7, with a tentative D call TRBD2 (6 bases). CDR1 and CDR2 (germline): LNHNV, YYDKDF (reference sequence). V was pared by 1 base and J by 0 bases, with 10 bases between. The CDR3 extends over 15 amino acids. The CDR3 coding sequence is TGTGCCACCAGCAGAGGACGGGAGAGCTCCTACGAGCAGTACTTC. Amino acids: CATSRGRESSYEQYF.

The chain combines TRBV5-1 with TRBJ1-3, with D tentatively TRBD1 (5 bases). This CDR3 is built from 16 residues. Per the germline V gene, CDR1 is SGHRS and CDR2 is YFSETQ. Trimming pared 0 bases from V and 0 bases from J, leaving 10 bases between. The CDR3 coding sequence is TGCGCCAGCAGCTTGGAACCCAGGGCCTCTGGAAACACCATATATTTT. Encoded protein: CASSLEPRASGNTIYF.

The chain carries TRBV4-2 and TRBJ2-1; D remains unclear. Germline V CDR1 and CDR2: LGHNA, YNFKEQ. This CDR3 contains 15 residues. V gave up 2 bases and J gave up 5 bases, with 13 bases separating them. CDR3 nucleotide sequence: TGTGCCAGCAGCCAACCTAGAGTAAGGGACAATGAGCAGTTCTTC. Translating it yields CASSQPRVRDNEQFF.

CDR3 in amino acids: CASSLLGRGLVDHTQYF. In DNA form, the CDR3 reads TGTGCCAGCAGTTTATTAGGTAGGGGACTAGTGGACCATACGCAGTATTTT. The chain uses TRBV27 and TRBJ2-3; TRBD2 aligns across 8 bases. Unmatched junction bases numbered 13, after V lost 1 base and J lost 7 bases. CDR3 length: 17 residues. Germline values: CDR1 MNHEY, CDR2 SMNVEV (reference sequence).

The rearrangement joins TRBV21-1 to TRBJ2-1; the table's D call, TRBD2, was not checked against the DNA. TRBV21-1 is designated a pseudogene. The CDR3 spans 16 residues. The CDR3 DNA is TGTGCCAGCAGCAAAATTGGGACTAGTTCCTACAATGAGCAGTTCTTC. This encodes CASSKIGTSSYNEQFF.

The chain combines TRBV18 with TRBJ2-5; D not resolved. The length of the CDR3 is 12 residues. Per germline, CDR1 KGHSH and CDR2 LQKENI. Trimming took off 1 base at V and 5 bases at J, with 5 bases between the two ends. DNA for the CDR3: TGTGCCAGCTCACCACAAGGGGAGACCCAGTACTTC. The encoded protein is CASSPQGETQYF.

This clone appeared a single time. This chain links TRBV5-1 with TRBJ2-5; D is perhaps TRBD1 or TRBD2 (5 bases each). Trimming left V 2 bases short and J 5 bases short, with 10 bases between. This CDR3 region has 13 residues. Per germline, CDR1 SGHRS and CDR2 YFSETQ. Written as DNA, the CDR3 is TGCGCCAGCAGCTTAGAGGGGCCGGAGACCCAGTACTTC. This translates into CASSLEGPETQYF.

Details on this clone: Other DNA sequences within the sample encode an identical CDR3. The chain uses TRBV12-3 or TRBV12-4 and TRBJ1-5; D is unclear. The CDR3 length is 13 residues. The V end lost 0 bases, the J end lost 4 bases, and 4 bases lay between the germline ends. The CDR3 protein is CASSLAENQPQHF. The CDR3 nucleotides read TGTGCCAGCAGTTTAGCAGAGAATCAGCCCCAGCATTTT.

CDR3 sequence reads: CASSLRMSNQPQHF. In DNA form, the CDR3 reads TGCGCCAGCAGCTTACGTATGAGCAATCAGCCCCAGCATTTT. V is TRBV5-1 and J is TRBJ1-5; D not certain. The germline CDR1 and CDR2 sequences are SGHRS and YFSETQ. Trimming stripped 2 bases from V and 1 base from J, with 7 bases between. This CDR3 has 14 amino acids.

The chain couples TRBV7-6 to TRBJ1-4, with 7 bases aligning to TRBD1. After removal of 4 bases from V and 6 bases from J, the junction contained 8 bases not matched to a gene. CDR1 is SGHVS and CDR2 is FNYEAQ in the germline V gene. The CDR3 contains 15 residues. The CDR3 loop is CASSSRGLLDEKLFF. As DNA, the CDR3 is TGTGCCAGCAGCTCCAGGGGGTTATTAGATGAAAAACTGTTTTTT.

The genes are TRBV28 and TRBJ1-2, with D possibly TRBD1 on 6 matching bases. From germline, CDR1 is MDHEN and CDR2 SYDVKM. V lost 2 bases and J 6 bases, leaving 13 bases between the germline ends. This CDR3 is 14 amino acids long. For the CDR3, the DNA is TGTGCCAGCAGTTTACCGGGGGCCGGCGATGGCTACACCTTC. The encoded protein is CASSLPGAGDGYTF.

The chain carries TRBV4-1 and TRBJ2-7; D is ambiguous. The CDR3 length is 14 residues. V shed 1 base and J shed 0 bases, with 7 bases lying between them. Germline V CDR1 and CDR2: MGHRA, YSYEKL. This chain's CDR3 is CASSQVASSYEQYF. CDR3 sequence (DNA): TGCGCCAGCAGCCAAGTGGCCAGCTCCTACGAGCAGTACTTC.

In nucleotides, the CDR3 is TGCGCCAGCAGCCCTCTAGCGGGAAACGAGCAGTACTTC. Amino acids: CASSPLAGNEQYF. The V gene is TRBV4-1, the J gene TRBJ2-7, with 9 bases lining up with TRBD2. The trim removed 4 bases at V and 5 bases at J, leaving 3 bases unmatched. Germline CDR1 MGHRA, CDR2 YSYEKL. There are 13 residues in the CDR3.

V usage is TRBV19 and J usage is TRBJ1-3; tentatively, D is TRBD1 (5 bases). Germline CDR1 is LNHDA and CDR2 is SQIVND (reference sequence). The CDR3 contains 15 residues. V gave up 7 bases and J gave up 4 bases, with 17 bases separating them. CDR3 nucleotide sequence: TGTGCCAGTATCCCGAGGGGCTTGAGAGGAAACACCATATATTTT. Amino acid sequence: CASIPRGLRGNTIYF.

Written as DNA, the CDR3 is TGTGCCAGTAGTATGTATTCGGGGCGCGACTATGGCTACACCTTC. Its translation is CASSMYSGRDYGYTF. The genes are TRBV19 and TRBJ1-2, with D perhaps matching TRBD1 (5 bases). In germline, CDR1 is LNHDA, CDR2 SQIVND (reference sequence). Trimming shortened V by 3 bases and J by 3 bases, and 14 bases separated the two germline ends. The CDR3 runs 15 residues.

The chain recombines TRBV9 with TRBJ1-2, with 7 bases identical to TRBD1. V lost 0 bases, J lost 7 bases, and 6 bases stayed unmatched. Germline V lookup: CDR1 SGDLS, CDR2 YYNGEE. The CDR3 is made up of 14 amino acids. This CDR3 reads CASSVEDRARGYTF. CDR3 bases: TGTGCCAGCAGCGTAGAAGACAGGGCCCGTGGCTACACCTTC. The full variable domain, its missing parts supplied by reference TRBV9 and TRBJ1-2, is DSGVTQTPKHLITATGQRVTLRCSPRSGDLSVYWYQQSLDQGLQFLIQYYNGEERAKGNILERFSAQQFPDLHSELNLSSLELGDSALYFCASSVEDRARGYTFGSGTRLTVV.

This sequence joins TRBV6-5 and TRBJ2-2, with 10 bases fitting TRBD2. J lost 4 bases, V lost 10 bases, and 6 bases had no gene match. The CDR3 extends over 14 amino acids. CDR1 and CDR2 from the germline V gene are MNHEY and SVGAGI. CDR3 protein: CAIRAGGTTGELFF. For the CDR3, the DNA is TGTGCCATTCGAGCGGGAGGGACCACCGGGGAGCTGTTTTTT.

V is TRBV24-1 and J is TRBJ2-3; D uncertain. Deletions cut 6 bases from V and 2 bases from J, with 8 bases between. Germline lookup yields CDR1 KGHDR and CDR2 SFDVKD. The CDR3 sequence is 13 residues long. CDR3: CATSTRFTDTQYF. CDR3 coding DNA: TGTGCCACCAGTACAAGATTCACAGATACGCAGTATTTT.

This clone was recorded a few times. The chain couples TRBV29-1 to TRBJ2-7; a possible D gene is TRBD2 (5 bases). Trimming left V 6 bases short and J 8 bases short, with 20 bases between. This CDR3 is built from 13 residues. CDR1 and CDR2 from the germline V gene are SQVTM and ANQGSEA. The CDR3 DNA is TGCAGCGTCGACGGTAAAGGTGGAGGTCAGCAGTACTTC. It translates to CSVDGKGGGQQYF.

CDR3 bases: TGTGCCAGCAGCTGGATGACAGGGGGCGACGAGCAGTACTTC. It translates to CASSWMTGGDEQYF. The genes are TRBV5-5 and TRBJ2-7; 10 bases are shared with TRBD1. J gave up 5 bases and V 3 bases, and 5 bases lay outside the gene matches. The CDR3 runs to 14 residues. In germline, CDR1 is SGHKS, CDR2 YYEKEE (reference sequence).

The chain recombines TRBV7-2 with TRBJ1-2; D unresolved. Germline assignment: CDR1 SGHTA and CDR2 FQGNSA. The V end lost 1 base, the J end lost 4 bases, and 7 bases lay between the germline ends. The CDR3 covers 13 residues. CDR3 region: CASSLESTYGYTF. In DNA form, the CDR3 reads TGTGCCAGCAGCTTAGAGTCAACCTATGGCTACACCTTC.

DNA of the CDR3: TGTGCCAGCAGTTACCTCGGGGTAGCTTTCTTT. It specifies CASSYLGVAFF. The chain is built from TRBV6-5 and TRBJ1-1; D unresolved. The CDR3 contains 11 residues. Looked up from germline, CDR1 is MNHEY and CDR2 is SVGAGI. V was cut by 2 bases and J by 10 bases, with 8 bases left in between.